This passage covers 31 T cell receptor beta chains from one sample sequenced in a study of tumor-infiltrating lymphocytes in localized non-small cell lung cancer. Only in-frame clones appear in the TCRdb table, and some are missing; sequencing was by immunoSEQ multiplex PCR. The table shows approximately 9,700 clones, with 60% to 80% occurring only once. The sample taken for sequencing was lung tumor tissue. These receptors came from a human donor with non-small cell lung cancer.

V gene TRBV28 combines with J gene TRBJ1-2; D is uncertain. Trimming removed 7 bases from V and 0 bases from J, with 12 bases in between. The CDR3 contains 14 residues. The germline V gene encodes CDR1 MDHEN and CDR2 SYDVKM. CDR3 bases: TGTGCCAGCACCTCGGCACAGACTAACTATGGCTACACCTTC. Protein sequence: CASTSAQTNYGYTF.

This rearrangement joins TRBV10-2 to TRBJ2-7, with TRBD2 identical over 10 bases. Germline lookup yields CDR1 WSHSY and CDR2 SAAADI. V was clipped by 3 bases and J by 4 bases; unmatched bases: 3. The length of the CDR3 is 14 residues. The CDR3 DNA reads TGCGCCAGCAGTGAAACTAGCGGGGCGTACGAGCAGTACTTC. Translated: CASSETSGAYEQYF.

The V call is TRBV5-1, the J call TRBJ1-4, with TRBD1 matching over 7 bases. There are 14 residues in the CDR3. CDR1 SGHRS and CDR2 YFSETQ come from the germline V gene. V shed 1 base, J shed 8 bases, and the junction held 5 bases outside the gene matches. The DNA of the CDR3 is TGCGCCAGCAGCTTGAGACAGGGAACCGAAAAACTGTTTTTT. Amino acids: CASSLRQGTEKLFF.

The chain links TRBV18 to TRBJ2-3, with 10 bases that match TRBD1. J was trimmed by 3 bases and V by 6 bases; bases with no gene match: 15. Germline V lookup: CDR1 KGHSH, CDR2 LQKENI. The CDR3 has 18 amino acids. Here the CDR3 reads CASSITGQGFDWTDTQYF. DNA of the CDR3: TGTGCCAGCTCGATTACGGGACAGGGGTTCGATTGGACAGATACGCAGTATTTT.

This rearrangement joins TRBV27 to TRBJ2-2; no clear D. Germline CDR1 and CDR2: MNHEY and SMNVEV (reference sequence). The CDR3 consists of 13 residues. V was cut by 3 bases and J by 6 bases, with 8 bases left in between. CDR3 in DNA: TGTGCCAGCAGTTTTACGCTAGCCGGGGAGCTGTTTTTT. Translating it yields CASSFTLAGELFF.

The DNA of the CDR3 is TGTGCCAGCAGCGTATCCCGGGGGGTAGGGGACGAGCAGTACTTC. Its translation: CASSVSRGVGDEQYF. J is TRBJ2-7 and V is TRBV9, with TRBD2 identical over 7 bases. CDR1 SGDLS and CDR2 YYNGEE come from the germline V gene. This CDR3 has 15 amino acids. V shed 1 base, J shed 5 bases, and the junction held 9 bases outside the gene matches.

The J gene is TRBJ1-5, the V gene TRBV19; TRBD1 aligns across 9 bases. CDR3 length equals 14 residues. Germline V gene sequence: CDR1 LNHDA, CDR2 SQIVND (reference sequence). Germline trimming cut 7 bases from V and 3 bases from J; bases unmatched to any gene: 4. In DNA form, the CDR3 reads TGTGCCAGTAAAGGGGACAGGGACAATCAGCCCCAGCATTTT. Its protein is CASKGDRDNQPQHF.

The genes are TRBV7-9 and TRBJ1-2; no clear D gene. This CDR3 comprises 15 residues. Germline CDR1 SEHNR, CDR2 FQNEAQ (reference sequence). Trimming removed 3 bases at V and 4 bases at J, with 15 bases between. CDR3: CASSFSDAGRYGYTF. The CDR3 DNA reads as TGTGCCAGCAGCTTTTCGGACGCTGGCCGCTATGGCTACACCTTC.

J is TRBJ2-7 and V is TRBV5-1; 9 bases fit TRBD1. The CDR3 runs 16 residues. Germline trimming cut 5 bases from V and 0 bases from J; bases unmatched to any gene: 9. CDR1 and CDR2 from the germline V gene are SGHRS and YFSETQ. The CDR3 spells CASRRLPGQGSYEQYF. As DNA, the CDR3 is TGCGCCAGCAGACGACTCCCGGGACAGGGCTCCTACGAGCAGTACTTC.

The chain couples TRBV5-1 to TRBJ1-1; D unclear. This CDR3 contains 12 residues. The V gene lost 5 bases and the J gene lost 11 bases, with 16 bases spanning the gap. Germline V CDR1 and CDR2: SGHRS, YFSETQ. CDR3 in DNA: TGCGCCAGCAGAAGGGAAGGGAGTAACGCTTTCTTT. Encoded protein: CASRREGSNAFF.

This chain uses TRBV4-1 with TRBJ2-7; 10 bases fit TRBD2. Unmatched junction bases numbered 17, after V lost 3 bases and J lost 3 bases. The germline CDR1 and CDR2 sequences are MGHRA and YSYEKL. The CDR3 runs 19 residues. The CDR3 region is CASSQNRVGLAGVIYEQYF. The CDR3 DNA follows: TGCGCCAGCAGCCAGAACAGAGTAGGGCTAGCGGGGGTCATCTACGAGCAGTACTTC.

The chain has TRBV14 and TRBJ1-1, with D possibly TRBD1 on 5 matching bases. With 4 bases removed from V and 4 bases from J, the gap between germline ends came to 16 bases. Looked up from germline, CDR1 is SGHDN and CDR2 is FVKESK. The CDR3 is 15 residues long. This CDR3 reads CASSPSGTRITEAFF. For the CDR3, the DNA is TGTGCCAGCAGCCCATCCGGGACTAGAATCACTGAAGCTTTCTTT.

The chain couples TRBV10-1 to TRBJ2-5, with a weak D call TRBD1 (6 bases). Looked up from germline, CDR1 is WNHNN and CDR2 is SYGVQD (reference sequence). The CDR3 length is 18 residues. V lost 8 bases and J lost 0, with 25 bases in between. CDR3 coding DNA: TGCGCCAGCCTCCCCCGGGACAACAAATCCCCGTACCAAGAGACCCAGTACTTC. Translated, it gives CASLPRDNKSPYQETQYF.

This chain connects TRBV28 to TRBJ1-1; D is uncertain. The germline V and J ends were trimmed by 5 bases and 3 bases, with 7 bases remaining between them. CDR3 length: 12 residues. Germline loops: CDR1 MDHEN, CDR2 SYDVKM. The CDR3 sequence is CASSPSDTEAFF. In DNA form, the CDR3 reads TGTGCCAGCAGTCCATCCGACACTGAAGCTTTCTTT.

The genes are TRBV6-5 and TRBJ2-7, with 7 bases matching TRBD2. The CDR3 has 15 residues. Germline CDR1 reads MNHEY; CDR2 reads SVGAGI. V lost 6 bases to trimming and J lost 0 bases; unmatched junction nucleotides: 8. The CDR3 bases are TGTGCCAGCAGCAAAACTAGCGCGAGCTCCTACGAGCAGTACTTC. Translation: CASSKTSASSYEQYF.

This rearrangement joins TRBV4-1 to TRBJ1-5; no reliable D call. Germline CDR1 and CDR2: MGHRA and YSYEKL. CDR3 length: 15 amino acids. V lost 0 bases and J 3 bases, leaving 9 bases between the germline ends. CDR3 sequence (DNA): TGCGCCAGCAGCCAAGATAGGCGTTCCAATCAGCCCCAGCATTTT. It specifies CASSQDRRSNQPQHF.

This clone was detected once. The gene calls are TRBV7-9 and TRBJ2-6, with TRBD1 matching 9 bases. The CDR3 covers 17 residues. Per the germline V gene, CDR1 is SEHNR and CDR2 is FQNEAQ (reference sequence). V gave up 5 bases and J gave up 2 bases; unmatched junction bases: 7. CDR3 region: CASSRQRQGAGANVLTF. In nucleotides, the CDR3 is TGTGCCAGCAGCCGACAACGACAGGGGGCTGGGGCCAACGTCCTGACTTTC.

The V gene is TRBV5-6, the J gene TRBJ2-5; tentative D call: TRBD2 (5 bases). This CDR3 contains 12 residues. The germline V and J ends were trimmed by 4 bases and 1 base, with 5 bases remaining between them. Germline V gene sequence: CDR1 SGHDT, CDR2 YYEEEE. This CDR3 reads CASSAGQETQYF. The CDR3, as DNA: TGTGCCAGCAGCGCGGGCCAAGAGACCCAGTACTTC. The full variable domain, with the rest looked up from reference TRBV5-6 and TRBJ2-5, is DAGVTQSPTHLIKTRGQQVTLRCSPKSGHDTVSWYQQALGQGPQFIFQYYEEEERQRGNFPDRFSGHQFPNYSSELNVNALLLGDSALYLCASSAGQETQYFGPGTRLLVL.

The chain links TRBV5-1 to TRBJ2-1, with 9 bases matching TRBD2. Germline V gene sequence: CDR1 SGHRS, CDR2 YFSETQ. J was trimmed by 3 bases and V by 4 bases; bases with no gene match: 8. The CDR3 runs 16 residues. The CDR3 sequence: CASSALAGVRYNEQFF. CDR3 bases: TGCGCCAGCAGCGCTTTAGCGGGGGTGCGCTACAATGAGCAGTTCTTC.

Turning to this clone: Germline is not matched at one junction end, which may reflect a read error. The J gene is TRBJ1-1, the V gene TRBV30; 9 bases fit TRBD1. Per germline, CDR1 GTSNPN and CDR2 SVGIG (reference sequence). The CDR3 sequence is 15 residues long. The CDR3 DNA reads TGTGCCTGGAGGCCCGGGACAGGGCAGAACGCTGAAGCTTTCTTT. Translated, it gives CAWRPGTGQNAEAFF.

J is TRBJ1-6 and V is TRBV14; D call uncertain. The CDR3 runs 13 residues. Per the germline V gene, CDR1 is SGHDN and CDR2 is FVKESK. Trimming cost V 1 base and J 11 bases, with 9 bases left between them. As DNA, the CDR3 is TGTGCCAGCAGCCAAGCCACACTAACACCCCTCCACTTT. This codes for CASSQATLTPLHF.

This sequence joins TRBV18 and TRBJ2-7, with D unclear. Germline assignment: CDR1 KGHSH and CDR2 LQKENI. The V end was cut by 5 bases, the J end by 0 bases, with 8 bases between. CDR3 length: 13 residues. CDR3 region: CASSRLISYEQYF. CDR3 DNA sequence: TGTGCCAGCTCAAGGTTGATCTCCTACGAGCAGTACTTC.

This sequence joins TRBV6-5 and TRBJ1-1, with no clear D. This CDR3 spans 15 amino acids. Trimming pared 0 bases from V and 7 bases from J, leaving 15 bases between. The germline V gene encodes CDR1 MNHEY and CDR2 SVGAGI. The DNA for the CDR3 is TGTGCCAGCAGTTACTCGATGACTAGCTCTTTTGAAGCTTTCTTT. Translated: CASSYSMTSSFEAFF.

The chain combines TRBV10-3 with TRBJ2-1; 7 nucleotides agree with TRBD1. The CDR3 length is 17 residues. V gave up 2 bases and J gave up 1 base; unmatched junction bases: 8. Germline V gene sequence: CDR1 ENHRY, CDR2 SYGVKD. CDR3 residues: CAISESMAGGSYNEQFF. CDR3 sequence (DNA): TGTGCCATCAGTGAGAGTATGGCAGGGGGTTCCTACAATGAGCAGTTCTTC.

The chain joins TRBV6-1 to TRBJ2-3; TRBD2 matches 13 bases. This CDR3 contains 15 residues. CDR1 MNHNS and CDR2 SASEGT come from the germline V gene. Losses at the gene ends were 4 bases for V and 4 bases for J; bases not matched to a gene: 2. CDR3: CASSGLAGGPDTQYF. Here the CDR3 DNA reads TGTGCCAGCAGTGGACTAGCGGGGGGTCCAGATACGCAGTATTTT.

By sample fraction, this clone is medium-sized. V and J are TRBV4-1 and TRBJ1-4, with D possibly being TRBD1 (6 bases). The CDR3 totals 13 residues. V lost 6 bases and J lost 6, with 11 bases in between. Germline assignment: CDR1 MGHRA and CDR2 YSYEKL. CDR3 DNA sequence: TGCGCCAGCAGGAGCAGGGGTGATGAAAAACTGTTTTTT. It specifies CASRSRGDEKLFF.

A word on this clone: Other nucleotide sequences in the sample specify the same CDR3. CDR3 bases: TGCGCCAGCAGCTTGGGGGACAGGGAATACAATGAGCAGTTCTTC. This sequence encodes CASSLGDREYNEQFF. The chain links TRBV5-1 to TRBJ2-1; TRBD1 aligns across 9 bases. CDR3 length equals 15 residues. Germline loops: CDR1 SGHRS, CDR2 YFSETQ. The V and J ends lost 0 bases and 4 bases, in that order; junction bases with no gene match: 2. The full variable domain, rest sourced from reference TRBV5-1 and TRBJ2-1, is KAGVTQTPRYLIKTRGQQVTLSCSPISGHRSVSWYQQTPGQGLQFLFEYFSETQRNKGNFPGRFSGRQFSNSRSEMNVSTLELGDSALYLCASSLGDREYNEQFFGPGTRLTVL.

The genes are TRBV12-5 and TRBJ2-3; D is undetermined. CDR1 and CDR2 (germline): LGHNT, FRNRAP. The V and J ends lost 1 base and 3 bases respectively, with 5 bases between them. The CDR3 has 13 residues. Written as DNA, the CDR3 is TGTGCTAGTGGTTTGGGGCGGACAGATACGCAGTATTTT. Translated: CASGLGRTDTQYF.

The CDR3 coding sequence is TGTGCCAGCAGTCTCACAGGGTCAACTAATGAAAAACTGTTTTTT. Translated, it gives CASSLTGSTNEKLFF. The V and J genes are TRBV27 and TRBJ1-4, with D tentatively TRBD1 (6 bases). V was shortened by 5 bases and J by 0 bases, with 10 bases between the two germline ends. Per germline, CDR1 MNHEY and CDR2 SMNVEV (reference sequence). The CDR3 extends over 15 amino acids.

The chain's CDR3 is CASSHRQGGFDQPQHF. DNA of the CDR3: TGTGCCAGCAGCCACCGACAGGGAGGGTTTGATCAGCCCCAGCATTTT. The genes are TRBV7-8 and TRBJ1-5; the match to TRBD1 covers 7 bases. The CDR3 is 16 residues long. The V gene's germline CDR1 is SGHVS and CDR2 FQNEAQ. After removal of 5 bases from V and 5 bases from J, the junction contained 12 bases not matched to a gene.

The gene calls are TRBV27 and TRBJ2-3, with 10 bases identical to TRBD2. The V and J ends lost 5 bases and 5 bases, in that order; junction bases with no gene match: 10. The CDR3 has 16 amino acids. The germline V gene has CDR1 MNHEY and CDR2 SMNVEV (reference sequence). DNA for the CDR3: TGTGCCAGCAGTCTAGCTAGCGGGAGTATGATAGATACGCAGTATTTT. Translation gives CASSLASGSMIDTQYF.